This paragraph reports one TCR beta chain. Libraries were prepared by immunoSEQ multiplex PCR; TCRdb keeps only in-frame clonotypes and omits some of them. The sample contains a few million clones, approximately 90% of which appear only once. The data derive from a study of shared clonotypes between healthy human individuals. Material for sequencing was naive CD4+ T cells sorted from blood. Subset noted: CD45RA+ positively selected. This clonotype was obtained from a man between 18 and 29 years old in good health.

Here the CDR3 reads CASSSYRGAGELFF. The CDR3 nucleotides read TGTGCCAGCAGCTCATACAGGGGCGCCGGGGAGCTGTTTTTT. The chain has TRBV7-8 and TRBJ2-2; TRBD1 aligns across 7 bases. J gave up 6 bases and V 4 bases, and 5 bases lay outside the gene matches. Germline loops: CDR1 SGHVS, CDR2 FQNEAQ. This CDR3 region has 14 residues.